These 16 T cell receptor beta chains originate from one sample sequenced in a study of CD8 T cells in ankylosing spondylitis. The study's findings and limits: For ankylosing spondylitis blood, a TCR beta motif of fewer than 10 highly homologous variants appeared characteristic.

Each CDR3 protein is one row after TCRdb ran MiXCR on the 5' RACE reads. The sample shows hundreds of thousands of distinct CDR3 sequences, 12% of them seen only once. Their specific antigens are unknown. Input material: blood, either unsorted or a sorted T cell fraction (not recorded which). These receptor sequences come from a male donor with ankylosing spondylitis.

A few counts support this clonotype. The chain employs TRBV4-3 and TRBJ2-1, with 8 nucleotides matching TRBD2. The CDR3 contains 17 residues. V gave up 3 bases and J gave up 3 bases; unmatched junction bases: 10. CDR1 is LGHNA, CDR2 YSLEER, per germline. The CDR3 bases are TGCGCCAGCAGCCACGCATTCGCGGGGGGCCACTACAATGAGCAGTTCTTC. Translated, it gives CASSHAFAGGHYNEQFF.

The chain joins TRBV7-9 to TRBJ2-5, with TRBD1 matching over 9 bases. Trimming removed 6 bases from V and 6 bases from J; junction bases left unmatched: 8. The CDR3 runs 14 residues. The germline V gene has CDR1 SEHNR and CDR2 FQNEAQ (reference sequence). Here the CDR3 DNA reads TGTGCCAGCAGTCGACAGGGGGGTCCACAGACCCAGTACTTC. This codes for CASSRQGGPQTQYF.

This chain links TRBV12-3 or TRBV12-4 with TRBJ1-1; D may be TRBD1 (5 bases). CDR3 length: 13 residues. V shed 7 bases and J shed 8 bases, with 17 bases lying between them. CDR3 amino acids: CASTGNGGYEAFF. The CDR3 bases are TGTGCCAGCACCGGAAACGGGGGATACGAAGCTTTCTTT.

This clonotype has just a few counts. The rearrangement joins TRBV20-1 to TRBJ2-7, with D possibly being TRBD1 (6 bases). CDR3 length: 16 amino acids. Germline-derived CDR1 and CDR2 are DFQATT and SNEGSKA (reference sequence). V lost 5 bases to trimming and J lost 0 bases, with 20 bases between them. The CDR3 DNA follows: TGCAGTGCTGTCCCGGGACATTCTACTTTCTCCTACGAGCAGTACTTC. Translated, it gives CSAVPGHSTFSYEQYF.

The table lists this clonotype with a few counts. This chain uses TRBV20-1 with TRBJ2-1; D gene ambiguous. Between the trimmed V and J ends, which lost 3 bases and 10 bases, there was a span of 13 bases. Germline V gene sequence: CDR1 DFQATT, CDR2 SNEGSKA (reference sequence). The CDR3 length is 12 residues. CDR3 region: CSARISFREQFF. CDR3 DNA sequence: TGCAGTGCTAGGATAAGCTTTCGAGAGCAGTTCTTC.

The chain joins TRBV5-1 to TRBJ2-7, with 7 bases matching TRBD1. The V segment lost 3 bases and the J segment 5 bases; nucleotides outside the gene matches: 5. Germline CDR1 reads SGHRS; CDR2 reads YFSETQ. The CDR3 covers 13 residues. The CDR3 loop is CASSWTGQNEQYF. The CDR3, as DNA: TGCGCCAGCAGCTGGACAGGACAGAACGAGCAGTACTTC.

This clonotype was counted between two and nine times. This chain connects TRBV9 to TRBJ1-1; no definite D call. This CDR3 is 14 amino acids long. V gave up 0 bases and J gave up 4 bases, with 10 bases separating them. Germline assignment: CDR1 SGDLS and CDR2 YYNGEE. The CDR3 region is CASSVGAQATEAFF. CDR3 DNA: TGTGCCAGCAGCGTAGGGGCGCAAGCCACTGAAGCTTTCTTT. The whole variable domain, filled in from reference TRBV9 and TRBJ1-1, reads DSGVTQTPKHLITATGQRVTLRCSPRSGDLSVYWYQQSLDQGLQFLIQYYNGEERAKGNILERFSAQQFPDLHSELNLSSLELGDSALYFCASSVGAQATEAFFGQGTRLTVV.

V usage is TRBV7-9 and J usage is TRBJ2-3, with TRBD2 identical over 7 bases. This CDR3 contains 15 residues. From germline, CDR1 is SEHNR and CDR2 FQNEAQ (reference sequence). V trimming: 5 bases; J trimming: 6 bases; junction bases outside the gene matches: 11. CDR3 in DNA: TGTGCCAGCAGCGCTATTTCCCGGGGGGTTGATACGCAGTATTTT. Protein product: CASSAISRGVDTQYF.

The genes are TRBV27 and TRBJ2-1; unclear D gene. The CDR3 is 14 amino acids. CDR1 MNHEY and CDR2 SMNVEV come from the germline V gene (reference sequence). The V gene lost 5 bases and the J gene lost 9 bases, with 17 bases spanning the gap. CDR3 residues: CASSPKAASPEQFF. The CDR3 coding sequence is TGTGCCAGCAGTCCCAAAGCTGCATCTCCTGAGCAGTTCTTC.

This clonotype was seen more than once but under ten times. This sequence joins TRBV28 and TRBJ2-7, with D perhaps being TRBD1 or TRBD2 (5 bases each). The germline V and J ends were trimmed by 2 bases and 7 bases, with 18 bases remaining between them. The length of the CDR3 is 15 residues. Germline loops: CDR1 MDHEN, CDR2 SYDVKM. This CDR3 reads CASSLGGVIPWEQYF. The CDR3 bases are TGTGCCAGCAGTTTAGGGGGAGTGATCCCTTGGGAGCAGTACTTC.

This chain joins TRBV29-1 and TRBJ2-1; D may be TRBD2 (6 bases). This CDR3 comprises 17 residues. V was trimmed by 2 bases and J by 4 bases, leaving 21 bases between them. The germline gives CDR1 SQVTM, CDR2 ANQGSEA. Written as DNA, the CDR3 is TGCAGCGTTGAAAGGTTCACCGGGGGTCACCAATACAATGAGCAGTTCTTC. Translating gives CSVERFTGGHQYNEQFF.

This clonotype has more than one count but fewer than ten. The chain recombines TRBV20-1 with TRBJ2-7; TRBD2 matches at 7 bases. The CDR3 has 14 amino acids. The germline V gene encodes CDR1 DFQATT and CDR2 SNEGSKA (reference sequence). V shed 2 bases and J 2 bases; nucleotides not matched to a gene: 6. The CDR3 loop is CSARWGGRAYEQYF. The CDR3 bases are TGCAGTGCTAGATGGGGGGGTCGGGCCTACGAGCAGTACTTC.

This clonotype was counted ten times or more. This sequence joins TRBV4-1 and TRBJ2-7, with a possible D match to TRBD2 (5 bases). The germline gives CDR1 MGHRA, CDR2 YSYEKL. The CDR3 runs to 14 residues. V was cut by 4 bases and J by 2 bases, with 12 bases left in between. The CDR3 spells CASSPSLGAYEQYF. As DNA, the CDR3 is TGCGCCAGCAGCCCATCCCTCGGGGCCTACGAGCAGTACTTC.

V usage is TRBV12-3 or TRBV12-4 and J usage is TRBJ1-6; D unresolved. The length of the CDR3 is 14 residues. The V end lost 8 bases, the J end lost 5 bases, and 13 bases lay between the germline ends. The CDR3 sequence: CASFSGRHNSPLHF. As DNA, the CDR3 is TGTGCCAGCTTTTCGGGTCGACATAATTCACCCCTCCACTTT.

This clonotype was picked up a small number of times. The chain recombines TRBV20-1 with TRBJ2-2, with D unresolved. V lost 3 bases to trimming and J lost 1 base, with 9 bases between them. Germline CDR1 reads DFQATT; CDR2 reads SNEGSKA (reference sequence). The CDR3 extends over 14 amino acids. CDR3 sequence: CSARAYLNTGELFF. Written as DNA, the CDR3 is TGCAGTGCTAGGGCTTACTTGAACACCGGGGAGCTGTTTTTT.

The CDR3 is CASRIAGGPSEQYF. The CDR3 DNA is TGTGCCAGCAGAATAGCGGGAGGGCCGAGCGAGCAGTACTTC. This chain joins TRBV5-4 and TRBJ2-7, with TRBD2 identical over 11 bases. In germline, CDR1 is SGHNT, CDR2 YYREEE (reference sequence). The CDR3 is made up of 14 amino acids. V shed 5 bases, J shed 6 bases, and the junction held 7 bases outside the gene matches.